This note documents a single TCR beta chain sequence. The assay was immunoSEQ multiplex PCR, and TCRdb's table has in-frame clones only and misses some. The sample includes some 71,000 clones, about four fifths of them seen just once. Germline assignment: CDR1 SGHTA and CDR2 FQGTGA. The V gene lost 2 bases and the J gene lost 1 base, with 5 bases spanning the gap. The CDR3 spans 13 residues. The entry originates in a study of CD4 T cell repertoires in COVID-19. The receptor's source is a human donor who had COVID-19. The rearrangement links TRBV7-3 to TRBJ1-1; D gene unclear. The sample in question was CD4+ T cells from peripheral blood, obtained after recovery from COVID-19. In DNA, the CDR3 is TGTGCCAGCAGCTTACAACCGAACACTGAAGCTTTCTTT. It yields the protein CASSLQPNTEAFF.